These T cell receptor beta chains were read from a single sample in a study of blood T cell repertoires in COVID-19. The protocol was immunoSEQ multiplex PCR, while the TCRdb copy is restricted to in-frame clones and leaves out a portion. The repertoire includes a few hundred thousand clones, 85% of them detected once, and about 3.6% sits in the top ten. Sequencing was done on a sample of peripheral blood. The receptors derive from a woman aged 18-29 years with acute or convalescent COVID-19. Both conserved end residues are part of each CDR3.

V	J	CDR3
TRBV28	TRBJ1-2	CASSLETGVPYGYTF
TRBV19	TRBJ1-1	CASSTAGGATEAFF
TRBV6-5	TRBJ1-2	CASRAGQGGNYGYTF
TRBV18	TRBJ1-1	CASSPGGQGEAFF
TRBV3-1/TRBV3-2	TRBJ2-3	CASSQAGFGDTQYF
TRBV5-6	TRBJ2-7	CASSLPTGEQYF
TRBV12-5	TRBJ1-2	CASGEEGQGLGGYTF
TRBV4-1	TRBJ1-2	CASSQERGGSNGYTF
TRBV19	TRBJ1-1	CASSLTEVNTEAFF
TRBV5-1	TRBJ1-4	CASRAGGSNEKLFF
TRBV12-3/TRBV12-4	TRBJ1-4	CASSLTDDEKLFF
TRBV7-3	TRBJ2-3	CASSLTSGTVTDTQYF
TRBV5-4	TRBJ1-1	CASRTRVNTEAFF
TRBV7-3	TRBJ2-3	CASSKTSTDTQYF
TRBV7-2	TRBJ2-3	CARRKVSLSTDTQYF
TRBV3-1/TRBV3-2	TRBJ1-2	CASSQGQGVGYTF
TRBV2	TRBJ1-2	CASSDRVMSNYGYTF
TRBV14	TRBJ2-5	CASSQGYRGQETQYF
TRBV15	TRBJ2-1	CATSRRTSGYNEQFF
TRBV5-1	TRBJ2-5	CASSLASGYQETQYF
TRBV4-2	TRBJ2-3	CASSQERGIYTDTQYF
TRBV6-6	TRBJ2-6	CASTSGGGGNVLTF
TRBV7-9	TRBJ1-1	CASSPRGTGDTEAFF
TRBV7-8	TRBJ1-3	CASSFGQHDIGNTIYF
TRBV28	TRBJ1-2	CASGGASYGYTF
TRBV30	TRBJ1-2	CAWDENSNYGYTF
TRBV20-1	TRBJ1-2	CSAPEYGYTF
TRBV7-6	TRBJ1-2	CASSLTGEGVGGYTF
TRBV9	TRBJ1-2	CASSVGQGSYGYTF
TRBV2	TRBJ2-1	CASILDRASYNEQFF
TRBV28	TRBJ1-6	CASRVTGTGSWTPLHF
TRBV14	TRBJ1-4	CASSQADWFEKLFF
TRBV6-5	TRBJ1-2	CASRVTGVDYGYTF
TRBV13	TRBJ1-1	CASRESTGGGQAFF
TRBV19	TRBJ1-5	CASGPGPQHF
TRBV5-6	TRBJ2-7	CASSLGSGGHVYEQYF
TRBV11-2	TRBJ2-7	CASSLAPDRAYEQYF
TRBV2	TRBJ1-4	CASKDRGRTNEKLFF
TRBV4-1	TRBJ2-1	CASSPYSGERQFF
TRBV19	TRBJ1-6	CASSTGGTAYSPLHF
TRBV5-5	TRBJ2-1	CASSNRDPTYNEQFF
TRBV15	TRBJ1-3	CATSRVMGNTIYF
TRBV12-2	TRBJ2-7	CASRLTQGSCPYEQYF
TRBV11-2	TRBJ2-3	CASSLDGGTGTDTQYF
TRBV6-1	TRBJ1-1	CASSEAGRQGAFF
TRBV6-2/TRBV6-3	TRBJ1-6	CASSYSEWNSPLHF
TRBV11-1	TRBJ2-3	CASSLAGQSRADTQYF
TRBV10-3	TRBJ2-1	CAARRGAWYNEQFF
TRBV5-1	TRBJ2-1	CASSGGQGSSYNEQFF
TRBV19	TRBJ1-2	CAGTTGLGYTF
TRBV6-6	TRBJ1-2	CASSSNYGYTF
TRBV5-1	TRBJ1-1	CASSPQGYRTEAFF
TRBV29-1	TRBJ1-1	CSVEGVNTEAFF
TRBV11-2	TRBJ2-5	CASSRSGSAQETQYF